What follows are 26 T cell receptor beta chains derived from one specimen sequenced in a study of T-cell memory formation after mild COVID-19. TCRdb itself ran the 5' RACE reads through MiXCR, one entry per CDR3 protein. Among about 84,000 distinct CDR3 sequences listed, about 15% were seen once. The specimen sequenced was PBMCs or a T cell subset sorted from them (not recorded which). These receptors were obtained from an adult woman who had mild COVID-19 (a few samples of this study predate the infection). Cell type and time point are not known.

This clonotype has only a few counts. Because the CDR3 is missing its conserved closing phenylalanine or tryptophan, this is likely a read error. The limits of the CDR3 on the DNA are not certain, so only TCRdb's listed CDR3 is given. The rearrangement links TRBV12-3 or TRBV12-4 to TRBJ2-7; no DNA check was done on the table's D call, TRBD1. The CDR3 has 13 amino acids, counting both end residues. The CDR3 is CASIRGERVGGEE.

The chain joins TRBV28 to TRBJ2-3; 7 bases match TRBD1. CDR3 length equals 16 residues. The J segment lost 4 bases and the V segment lost 6 bases, leaving 13 bases of the junction unmatched. Per the germline V gene, CDR1 is MDHEN and CDR2 is SYDVKM. CDR3 loop: CASSRARGLEADTQYF. CDR3 DNA sequence: TGTGCCAGCAGCCGGGCCAGGGGGTTGGAGGCAGATACGCAGTATTTT.

This clonotype was found a few times. The genes are TRBV7-8 and TRBJ2-1; 10 bases map to TRBD2. With 5 bases clipped from V and 3 bases from J, the junction kept 19 bases outside the gene matches. The CDR3 consists of 20 residues. Germline V lookup: CDR1 SGHVS, CDR2 FQNEAQ. CDR3 nucleotide sequence: TGTGCCAGCAGCCCCCGACGGGGGGCGGGCGAGCGGGAGGGCTACAATGAGCAGTTCTTC. This translates into CASSPRRGAGEREGYNEQFF.

This clonotype was detected only a few times. The chain joins TRBV7-2 to TRBJ2-3; 8 bases are a match to TRBD2. This CDR3 has 15 residues. Trimming took 4 bases from V and 1 from J; bases not matched to a gene: 4. Germline CDR1 SGHTA, CDR2 FQGNSA. The CDR3 loop is CASSSPTSGTDTQYF. The CDR3 DNA follows: TGTGCCAGCAGCTCCCCGACTAGCGGCACAGATACGCAGTATTTT.

A few counts support this clonotype. The V and J genes are TRBV12-3 or TRBV12-4 and TRBJ1-4, with D unclear. V dropped 1 base and J dropped 5 bases, with 11 bases sitting between them. The CDR3 consists of 15 residues. CDR3 DNA sequence: TGTGCCAGCAGTTTAGACAAGGGAGAGAATGAAAAACTGTTTTTT. Amino acid sequence: CASSLDKGENEKLFF.

Of note for this clonotype: Sequence at one end of the junction differs from germline and may be a read error. The V and J genes are TRBV6-2 or TRBV6-3 and TRBJ2-7; D might be TRBD2 (6 bases). This CDR3 has 14 residues. Germline V lookup: CDR1 MNHEY, CDR2 SVGEGT. The CDR3 coding sequence is TGTGCCAGCAGTTTCACACCTATTCTCATCCCGGGAGACTTC. It codes for CASSFTPILIPGDF.

The genes are TRBV7-2 and TRBJ2-7, with TRBD1 identical over 9 bases. J was trimmed by 1 base and V by 5 bases; bases with no gene match: 6. CDR1 and CDR2 (germline): SGHTA, FQGNSA. This CDR3 comprises 15 residues. The CDR3 spells CASSPVGTGSYEQYF. The CDR3 region has the DNA TGTGCCAGCAGCCCCGTTGGGACAGGGTCCTACGAGCAGTACTTC.

This clonotype has just a few counts. V is TRBV9 and J is TRBJ2-2, with 8 bases lining up with TRBD2. This CDR3 has 17 residues. Germline loops: CDR1 SGDLS, CDR2 YYNGEE. V shed 0 bases and J 7 bases; nucleotides not matched to a gene: 11. The CDR3 spells CASSVALTGGSNGELFF. Here the CDR3 DNA reads TGTGCCAGCAGCGTAGCTCTGACGGGAGGGTCCAACGGGGAGCTGTTTTTT.

Comments on this clonotype: A much more abundant neighbour one base away suggests this may be a read error. The chain recombines TRBV27 with TRBJ2-3; 8 positions agree with TRBD2. The CDR3 consists of 16 residues. Germline V gives CDR1 MNHEY, CDR2 SMNVEV (reference sequence). Here the CDR3 reads CASCLVPAGAPDTQYF. The CDR3 region has the DNA TGTGCCAGCTGTTTAGTCCCAGCGGGAGCACCAGATACGCAGTATTTT.

In its sample, this clonotype was seen many times. The chain links TRBV2 to TRBJ2-3; D not resolved. Trimming stripped 3 bases from V and 2 bases from J, with 9 bases between. Germline lookup yields CDR1 SNHLY and CDR2 FYNNEI. This CDR3 spans 14 amino acids. The DNA for the CDR3 is TGTGCCAGCAGTGAGAACAGCTACACAGATACGCAGTATTTT. This gives the protein CASSENSYTDTQYF.

The table lists this clonotype with a few counts. The chain recombines TRBV11-1 with TRBJ2-7, with 9 bases matching TRBD1. Germline CDR1 and CDR2: SGHAT and FQDESV (reference sequence). V shed 5 bases, J shed 3 bases, and the junction held 11 bases outside the gene matches. The CDR3 length is 16 residues. The CDR3: CASSLKGQGHYYEQYF. The CDR3 DNA follows: TGTGCCAGCAGCCTCAAGGGACAGGGCCATTACTACGAGCAGTACTTC.

Here the CDR3 reads CASTPMEQFF. CDR3 coding DNA: TGTGCCAGCACCCCCATGGAGCAGTTCTTC. The chain employs TRBV5-8 and TRBJ2-1; D is ambiguous. This CDR3 is built from 10 residues. CDR1 and CDR2 (germline): SGHTS, YDEGEE. Trimming took 6 bases from V and 10 from J, leaving 8 bases between them.

In its sample, this clonotype was seen a few times. CDR3: CASSLGSGPGEQFF. In DNA form, the CDR3 reads TGCGCCAGCAGCTTGGGCAGCGGGCCTGGGGAGCAGTTCTTC. The V call is TRBV5-1, the J call TRBJ2-1, with D tentatively TRBD2 (6 bases). Germline values: CDR1 SGHRS, CDR2 YFSETQ. The CDR3 is 14 amino acids. Trimming cost V 0 bases and J 10 bases, with 14 bases left between them.

The sample holds a few counts of this clonotype. The chain joins TRBV5-1 to TRBJ2-1, with 15 bases aligning to TRBD2. With 0 bases clipped from V and 8 bases from J, the junction kept 6 bases outside the gene matches. The CDR3 length is 17 residues. Germline assignment: CDR1 SGHRS and CDR2 YFSETQ. In DNA, the CDR3 is TGCGCCAGCAGCTTGGGGACTAGCGGGGGGGCCGCGGATGAGCAGTTCTTC. Translating gives CASSLGTSGGAADEQFF. The full variable domain, in which reference TRBV5-1 and TRBJ2-1 provide the parts outside the CDR3, is KAGVTQTPRYLIKTRGQQVTLSCSPISGHRSVSWYQQTPGQGLQFLFEYFSETQRNKGNFPGRFSGRQFSNSRSEMNVSTLELGDSALYLCASSLGTSGGAADEQFFGPGTRLTVL.

This chain links TRBV7-6 with TRBJ2-5; the D gene is possibly TRBD1 (6 bases). The CDR3 totals 16 residues. Per germline, CDR1 SGHVS and CDR2 FNYEAQ. The V gene lost 0 bases and the J gene lost 1 base, with 12 bases spanning the gap. CDR3 in amino acids: CASSLAVAGVQETQYF. The CDR3 DNA follows: TGTGCCAGCAGCTTAGCGGTGGCAGGGGTCCAAGAGACCCAGTACTTC.

This clonotype was observed a handful of times. This rearrangement joins TRBV13 to TRBJ2-3; 9 nucleotides agree with TRBD1. The V and J ends lost 4 bases and 6 bases, in that order; junction bases with no gene match: 11. This CDR3 region has 16 residues. CDR1 and CDR2 (germline): PRHDT, FYEKMQ (reference sequence). CDR3 sequence reads: CASSSRDRDILDTQYF. The DNA for the CDR3 is TGTGCCAGCAGCTCCCGGGACAGGGATATATTGGATACGCAGTATTTT.

The chain's CDR3 is CASSFRGPSYEQYF. CDR3 in DNA: TGTGCCAGCAGCTTCAGGGGGCCCAGCTACGAGCAGTACTTC. The rearrangement joins TRBV7-9 to TRBJ2-7; TRBD1 matches 8 bases. Germline V gene lookup returns CDR1 SEHNR and CDR2 FQNEAQ (reference sequence). V trimming: 3 bases; J trimming: 3 bases; junction bases outside the gene matches: 4. This CDR3 contains 14 residues. The full variable domain, completed using reference TRBV7-9 and TRBJ2-7, is DTGVSQNPRHKITKRGQNVTFRCDPISEHNRLYWYRQTLGQGPEFLTYFQNEAQLEKSRLLSDRFSAERPKGSFSTLEIQRTEQGDSAMYLCASSFRGPSYEQYFGPGTRLTVT.

The CDR3: CASSLGRETQYF. CDR3 nucleotides: TGTGCCAGCAGCTTAGGACGGGAGACCCAGTACTTC. The V gene is TRBV7-9, the J gene TRBJ2-5; D uncertain. Per germline, CDR1 SEHNR and CDR2 FQNEAQ (reference sequence). V lost 1 base and J 5 bases, leaving 5 bases between the germline ends. This CDR3 region has 12 residues.

The rearrangement links TRBV5-1 to TRBJ1-6; D is undetermined. There are 17 residues in the CDR3. Germline CDR1 SGHRS, CDR2 YFSETQ. Trimming removed 0 bases from V and 0 bases from J, with 10 bases in between. The CDR3 is CASSLEAQSSYNSPLHF. As DNA, the CDR3 is TGCGCCAGCAGCTTGGAAGCGCAGAGCTCCTATAATTCACCCCTCCACTTT.

The chain has TRBV6-1 and TRBJ1-6; D is uncertain. CDR3 size: 13 residues. Germline assignment: CDR1 MNHNS and CDR2 SASEGT. The V end was cut by 8 bases, the J end by 6 bases, with 11 bases between. CDR3 sequence reads: CASQEVFNSPLHF. The CDR3 nucleotides are TGTGCCAGCCAGGAAGTATTTAATTCACCCCTCCACTTT.

The V and J genes are TRBV5-1 and TRBJ2-6; D is possibly TRBD1 (5 bases). CDR1 and CDR2 (germline): SGHRS, YFSETQ. The CDR3 contains 14 residues. Trimming took 5 bases from V and 2 from J, leaving 8 bases between them. DNA of the CDR3: TGCGCCAGCAGGCTGACAGCTGGGGCCAACGTCCTGACTTTC. Translating gives CASRLTAGANVLTF.

This clonotype was counted many times. The chain uses TRBV7-9 and TRBJ2-3; a weak D match, TRBD2 (8 bases). The V and J ends lost 5 bases and 2 bases respectively, with 29 bases between them. The CDR3 has 20 amino acids. CDR1 is SEHNR and CDR2 is FQNEAQ in the germline V gene (reference sequence). CDR3 sequence (DNA): TGTGCCAGCAGCGCAACGCCCGGACAGGACGCGACTAGCGCCACAGATACGCAGTATTTT. Amino acid sequence: CASSATPGQDATSATDTQYF.

This chain uses TRBV20-1 with TRBJ1-2; D is uncertain. The V gene's germline CDR1 is DFQATT and CDR2 SNEGSKA (reference sequence). V was clipped by 1 base and J by 0 bases, with 9 bases between them. CDR3 length: 14 residues. The CDR3 spells CSARAYNANYGYTF. CDR3 nucleotide sequence: TGCAGTGCTAGAGCTTATAATGCTAACTATGGCTACACCTTC.

This clonotype occurred a few times. The chain links TRBV7-2 to TRBJ2-4; D is perhaps TRBD1 or TRBD2 (5 bases each). The V and J ends lost 4 bases and 7 bases respectively, with 17 bases between them. CDR1 is SGHTA, CDR2 FQGNSA, per germline. CDR3 length: 15 residues. The DNA for the CDR3 is TGTGCCAGCAGCTCAAGCGGCCAGTGGGGGAACATTCAGTACTTC. This codes for CASSSSGQWGNIQYF. Full variable domain (remainder filled in from reference TRBV7-2 and TRBJ2-4): GAGVSQSPSNKVTEKGKDVELRCDPISGHTALYWYRQSLGQGLEFLIYFQGNSAPDKSGLPSDRFSAERTGGSVSTLTIQRTQQEDSAVYLCASSSSGQWGNIQYFGAGTRLSVL.

This clonotype was observed at least ten times. The rearrangement uses TRBV7-9 and TRBJ2-7, with 10 bases fitting TRBD2. Unmatched junction bases numbered 9, after V lost 5 bases and J lost 5 bases. The germline CDR1 and CDR2 sequences are SEHNR and FQNEAQ (reference sequence). The CDR3 contains 15 residues. CDR3 loop: CASSAPGLAKNEQYF. The CDR3 nucleotides read TGTGCCAGCAGCGCACCGGGACTAGCGAAAAACGAGCAGTACTTC. The variable domain in full, completed from reference TRBV7-9 and TRBJ2-7, reads DTGVSQNPRHKITKRGQNVTFRCDPISEHNRLYWYRQTLGQGPEFLTYFQNEAQLEKSRLLSDRFSAERPKGSFSTLEIQRTEQGDSAMYLCASSAPGLAKNEQYFGPGTRLTVT.

This clonotype has a handful of counts. This rearrangement joins TRBV20-1 to TRBJ2-4; D is unclear. The V and J ends lost 6 bases and 1 base respectively, with 16 bases between them. The CDR3 runs to 15 residues. Germline assignment: CDR1 DFQATT and CDR2 SNEGSKA (reference sequence). The CDR3 loop is CSARPDYLAKNIQYF. The CDR3 DNA sequence: TGCAGTGCCCGACCGGATTACCTGGCCAAAAACATTCAGTACTTC.